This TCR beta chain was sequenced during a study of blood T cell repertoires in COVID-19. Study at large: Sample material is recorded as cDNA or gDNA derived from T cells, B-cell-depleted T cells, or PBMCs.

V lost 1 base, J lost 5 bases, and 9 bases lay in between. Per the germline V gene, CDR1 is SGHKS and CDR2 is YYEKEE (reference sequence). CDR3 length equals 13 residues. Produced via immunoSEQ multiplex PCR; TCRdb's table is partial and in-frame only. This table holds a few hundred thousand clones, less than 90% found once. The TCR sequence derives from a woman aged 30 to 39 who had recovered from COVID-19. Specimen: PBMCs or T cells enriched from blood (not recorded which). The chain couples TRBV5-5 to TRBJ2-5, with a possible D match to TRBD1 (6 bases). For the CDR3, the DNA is TGTGCCAGCAGCTTGAGTCAGGGGGAGACCCAGTACTTC. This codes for CASSLSQGETQYF.